The clone carrying this T cell receptor beta chain has a handful of counts. The germline V and J ends were trimmed by 3 bases and 7 bases, with 10 bases remaining between them. The CDR3 consists of 13 residues. This sample was included in a study of patients and donors after allogeneic stem cell transplantation. TCRdb fed the RT-PCR reads into MiXCR, producing one record per CDR3 protein. There are approximately 170,000 distinct CDR3 sequences in the sample; more than 20% occur only once, and 26% lies in the top ten. J is TRBJ2-1 and V is TRBV12-3 or TRBV12-4, with no clear D. The clonotype comes from a human donor who was either an allogeneic HSCT recipient or a stem cell or donor lymphocyte infusion donor (not recorded which). It is not recorded whose cells these are; they may come from a transplant donor. Source material: blood, either unsorted or a sorted T cell fraction (not recorded which). This chain's CDR3 is CASSFSPWNEQFF. The DNA of the CDR3 is TGTGCCAGCAGTTTCTCCCCCTGGAATGAGCAGTTCTTC.